This T cell receptor beta chain is drawn from a study of monozygotic twins with cystic fibrosis. CDR1 and CDR2 from the germline V gene are ENHRY and SYGVKD. V was pared by 7 bases and J by 3 bases, with 12 bases between. The CDR3 sequence is 13 residues long. Study-level results: Monozygotic CF twin pairs shared significantly more nucleotide-identical clonotypes than unrelated CF individuals did.

This clone was seen a single time. The antigen is unknown. Here immunoSEQ multiplex PCR was the method, and the copy in TCRdb shows in-frame clones only, minus some. The data hold some 14,000 clones, with roughly nine tenths observed a single time. The sequenced sample was blood. V is TRBV10-3 and J is TRBJ1-2; D is unclear. The clonotype was recovered from a boy aged 5 to 17 with cystic fibrosis. The CDR3 nucleotides read TGTGCCATCAAGGGTGTAGGTGACTATGGCTACACCTTC. Protein sequence: CAIKGVGDYGYTF.